This TCR beta chain was captured by sequencing in a study of CD8+ T cells in alopecia areata. General study points: Clonality in lesional scalp, especially alopecia totalis/universalis, exceeded that of normal scalp. Tofacitinib significantly lowered scalp clonality and expanded CD8+ clones among the top 100.

The CDR3 runs 13 residues. Trimming removed 4 bases at V and 3 bases at J, with 10 bases between. Looked up from germline, CDR1 is MNHEY and CDR2 is SMNVEV (reference sequence). Stated treatment: oral pan-JAK inhibitor, 5-10 mg twice daily. Extraction of RNA preceded its reverse transcription into cDNA, which served as the sequencing template. TCRdb's table, derived via immunoSEQ multiplex PCR, lists solely in-frame clones and lacks some. The sample contains 95,000 to 100,000 clones, 60% to 75% of which appear only once. Regarding this clone: Its antigen remains unknown.

Sequenced material: CD8+ T cells sorted from blood, taken at week 4, from a patient treated with tofacitinib. The TCR comes from a human donor with alopecia areata. The rearrangement links TRBV27 to TRBJ2-7; D is ambiguous. The CDR3: CASSSGRYYEQYF. Written as DNA, the CDR3 is TGTGCCAGCAGTTCGGGTCGGTACTACGAGCAGTACTTC.